The T cell receptor (beta chain) under discussion was sequenced for a study of T cells after yellow fever vaccination. Study findings and constraints: Only a small proportion of the clonotypes turned up in both the CD4 and the CD8 compartments, likely arising from convergent recombination.

TCRdb recomputed calls from the 5' RACE reads with MiXCR, one row per CDR3 protein. The table shows a few hundred thousand distinct CDR3 sequences, with approximately 8% occurring only once. About this clonotype: The antigen is unknown.

The V gene's germline CDR1 is SQVTM and CDR2 ANQGSEA. Trimming removed 3 bases from V and 0 bases from J, with 11 bases in between. The CDR3 has 14 amino acids. The chain carries TRBV29-1 and TRBJ1-1; no definite D call. This TCR derives from a young man who received the YFV17D yellow fever vaccine. The input for sequencing was PBMCs, taken more than 35 days after the first yellow fever vaccination. The CDR3 region has the DNA TGCAGCGTTGAGCTTATCGAGATGAACACTGAAGCTTTCTTT. Translated, it gives CSVELIEMNTEAFF.